Listed here are 25 T cell receptor beta chains from one sample, sequenced in a study of identical twins (dated by TCRdb to the mid-2010s). The protocol used for the library was 5' RACE. Sequencing relied on an Illumina HiSeq 2000. TCRdb trimmed public reads at Q25 via fastp, called clones via MiXCR and kept in-frame beta chains. Each entry merges the rows of one CDR3 protein and shows their most common DNA and genes. Across this sample there are 450,000 or so distinct CDR3 sequences, with 14% seen only once. The ten largest clones take up around 0.57% of the sample. These same records also appear under a second study, on yellow fever vaccine responses in identical twins.

The sample comprised CD4+ T cells sorted from blood. These receptor sequences come from a woman between 18 and 30 years old in good health.

There are a few counts of this clonotype. CDR3 sequence reads: CSATRTSDAYEQYF. In DNA form, the CDR3 reads TGCAGTGCTACGCGGACTAGCGACGCCTACGAGCAGTACTTC. This sequence joins TRBV20-1 and TRBJ2-7; 9 bases line up with TRBD2. Looked up from germline, CDR1 is DFQATT and CDR2 is SNEGSKA (reference sequence). Trimming removed 4 bases from V and 2 bases from J; junction bases left unmatched: 6. The CDR3 is made up of 14 amino acids.

The chain recombines TRBV21-1 with TRBJ2-2; TRBD2, the D gene given by the table, was not confirmed from the DNA. TRBV21-1 is annotated as a pseudogene. CDR3 length: 16 residues. CDR3 protein: CASSKAKREESGELFF. CDR3 DNA: TGTGCCAGCAGCAAAGCAAAGCGGGAGGAAAGCGGGGAGCTGTTTTTT.

The gene calls are TRBV7-2 and TRBJ2-3, with D possibly TRBD1 on 6 matching bases. Deletions cut 0 bases from V and 1 base from J, with 8 bases between. CDR3 size: 15 residues. Germline V gene lookup returns CDR1 SGHTA and CDR2 FQGNSA. This chain's CDR3 is CASSLAGHGTDTQYF. The CDR3 DNA is TGTGCCAGCAGCTTAGCGGGACATGGCACAGATACGCAGTATTTT.

This rearrangement joins TRBV4-2 to TRBJ2-3; 8 positions agree with TRBD1. CDR3 length equals 17 residues. CDR1 and CDR2 (germline): LGHNA, YNFKEQ. Unmatched junction bases numbered 11, after V lost 4 bases and J lost 2 bases. The CDR3 DNA reads as TGTGCCAGCAGCCCCTCGGGACAGGCCACCTTCACAGATACGCAGTATTTT. Translated, it gives CASSPSGQATFTDTQYF.

This sequence joins TRBV2 and TRBJ2-2; tentatively, D is TRBD2 (5 bases). The CDR3 runs 15 residues. Germline CDR1 is SNHLY and CDR2 is FYNNEI. V lost 5 bases and J lost 2, with 12 bases in between. The CDR3 coding sequence is TGTGCCAGCAGTTACGAAGCGGTCAACACCGGGGAGCTGTTTTTT. Protein product: CASSYEAVNTGELFF.

V is TRBV27 and J is TRBJ1-6; 7 bases align to TRBD1. With 4 bases clipped from V and 8 bases from J, the junction kept 8 bases outside the gene matches. CDR1 and CDR2 from the germline V gene are MNHEY and SMNVEV (reference sequence). This CDR3 has 15 residues. CDR3 loop: CASSSYTGVDSPLHF. The CDR3 nucleotides read TGTGCCAGCAGTTCCTATACAGGGGTGGATTCACCCCTCCACTTT.

The sample holds a few counts of this clonotype. The chain carries TRBV7-6 and TRBJ2-1; 7 bases are a match to TRBD1. Germline CDR1 and CDR2: SGHVS and FNYEAQ. The CDR3 is 15 amino acids. The V segment lost 3 bases and the J segment 6 bases; nucleotides outside the gene matches: 8. CDR3 sequence: CASSFKGALLNEQFF. CDR3 DNA: TGTGCCAGCAGCTTCAAGGGGGCGCTTCTCAATGAGCAGTTCTTC.

The chain joins TRBV25-1 to TRBJ2-1, with 7 positions matching TRBD2. CDR1 is MGHDK, CDR2 SYGVNS, per germline. The CDR3 covers 15 residues. V dropped 7 bases and J dropped 1; count of bases not matched to a gene: 7. The CDR3 loop reads CASTPAGVSYNEQFF. In DNA form, the CDR3 reads TGTGCCAGCACCCCGGCGGGGGTTTCCTACAATGAGCAGTTCTTC.

V and J are TRBV12-3 or TRBV12-4 and TRBJ1-2; weak D call: TRBD1 (6 bases). This CDR3 region has 14 residues. The ends were cut back, 2 bases at V and 4 bases at J, with 11 bases in the middle. The CDR3 sequence: CASSLMDSSYGYTF. In DNA, the CDR3 is TGTGCCAGCAGTTTAATGGACAGCAGCTATGGCTACACCTTC.

This clonotype was picked up many times. This rearrangement joins TRBV7-2 to TRBJ2-4; no clear D. From germline, CDR1 is SGHTA and CDR2 FQGNSA. Trimming stripped 2 bases from V and 5 bases from J, with 10 bases between. This CDR3 has 14 amino acids. The CDR3 here is CASSLPSRQNIQYF. CDR3 DNA: TGTGCCAGCAGCTTACCCTCTCGCCAAAACATTCAGTACTTC.

CDR3 nucleotide sequence: TGTGCCAGCAGTTTAAGGAGGGGGCGAGGCTACACCTTC. Protein: CASSLRRGRGYTF. The V call is TRBV28, the J call TRBJ1-2; TRBD1 aligns across 7 bases. Per germline, CDR1 MDHEN and CDR2 SYDVKM. With 2 bases clipped from V and 8 bases from J, the junction kept 5 bases outside the gene matches. The CDR3 has 13 residues.

This clonotype was recorded a few times. This sequence joins TRBV5-5 and TRBJ2-5; 8 nucleotides align to TRBD2. CDR3 length: 14 amino acids. With V trimmed by 4 bases and J by 5 bases, 7 bases remained unmatched. From germline, CDR1 is SGHKS and CDR2 YYEKEE (reference sequence). The CDR3 sequence: CASSRISGVETQYF. As DNA, the CDR3 is TGTGCCAGCAGCAGGATTAGCGGGGTCGAGACCCAGTACTTC.

A few counts support this clonotype. CDR3 in DNA: TGTGCCAGCAGTGGTATCGTAGCGGGGGGGCTCACTACGCAGTATTTT. Protein sequence: CASSGIVAGGLTTQYF. This sequence joins TRBV6-1 and TRBJ2-3; 11 nucleotides agree with TRBD2. The CDR3 spans 16 residues. CDR1 is MNHNS, CDR2 SASEGT, per germline. Trimming took 4 bases from V and 8 from J; bases not matched to a gene: 11.

This clonotype was counted a few times. This rearrangement joins TRBV18 to TRBJ1-1; D is ambiguous. Trimming removed 7 bases from V and 4 bases from J, with 10 bases in between. Germline V gene data show CDR1 as KGHSH and CDR2 as LQKENI. The CDR3 runs 12 residues. The CDR3 here is CASLHKSTEAFF. DNA for the CDR3: TGTGCCAGCTTACATAAAAGCACTGAAGCTTTCTTT.

This clonotype turned up a few times. This chain connects TRBV2 to TRBJ1-2; the D is unclear. V shed 8 bases and J shed 4 bases, with 5 bases lying between them. This CDR3 has 10 amino acids. Germline assignment: CDR1 SNHLY and CDR2 FYNNEI. Here the CDR3 DNA reads TGTGCCAGCTACAGCTATGGCTACACCTTC. It codes for CASYSYGYTF.

This clonotype was seen a few times. The chain uses TRBV9 and TRBJ2-7; TRBD1 matches 8 bases. The length of the CDR3 is 15 residues. V was clipped by 4 bases and J by 5 bases; unmatched bases: 11. Per germline, CDR1 SGDLS and CDR2 YYNGEE. The DNA of the CDR3 is TGTGCCAGCAGCCCCCGCCCGCAGGGGGCCGACGAGCAGTACTTC. Protein: CASSPRPQGADEQYF.

This clonotype was seen more than once but under ten times. The chain combines TRBV7-8 with TRBJ2-3, with no clear D. This CDR3 has 15 residues. Germline-derived CDR1 and CDR2 are SGHVS and FQNEAQ. Deletions cut 1 base from V and 6 bases from J, with 14 bases between. The CDR3 loop reads CASSLGSVTRDTQYF. The CDR3 region has the DNA TGTGCCAGCAGCTTAGGGTCTGTAACGCGGGATACGCAGTATTTT.

This clonotype was observed a few times. This chain connects TRBV20-1 to TRBJ1-1; possibly TRBD1 for D (6 bases). V was clipped by 8 bases and J by 2 bases, with 15 bases between them. Germline V CDR1 and CDR2: DFQATT, SNEGSKA (reference sequence). The CDR3 consists of 13 residues. CDR3 DNA: TGCAGTTCACCGGGACAAACTAACACTGAAGCTTTCTTT. Translation: CSSPGQTNTEAFF.

The gene calls are TRBV20-1 and TRBJ1-4; D not certain. The ends were cut back, 6 bases at V and 0 bases at J, with 11 bases in the middle. CDR1 and CDR2 from the germline V gene are DFQATT and SNEGSKA (reference sequence). The CDR3 is made up of 14 amino acids. The CDR3 sequence is CSATTTSTNEKLFF. DNA of the CDR3: TGCAGTGCGACCACCACTTCAACTAATGAAAAACTGTTTTTT.

The table lists this clonotype with a few counts. The chain links TRBV6-1 to TRBJ2-6; D is uncertain. The CDR3 contains 14 residues. In germline, CDR1 is MNHNS, CDR2 SASEGT. V lost 6 bases, J lost 1 base, and 7 bases lay in between. The CDR3 DNA reads as TGTGCCAGCAGACTGGCTTCTGGGGCCAACGTCCTGACTTTC. It is translated as CASRLASGANVLTF.

This rearrangement joins TRBV7-8 to TRBJ2-5; perhaps TRBD1 as D (5 bases). Trimming cost V 1 base and J 2 bases, with 14 bases left between them. Germline loops: CDR1 SGHVS, CDR2 FQNEAQ. This CDR3 is 16 amino acids long. This CDR3 is CASSLGTREGQETQYF. As DNA, the CDR3 is TGTGCCAGCAGCTTAGGAACCAGGGAAGGTCAAGAGACCCAGTACTTC. The full variable domain, rest sourced from reference TRBV7-8 and TRBJ2-5, is GAGVSQSPRYKVAKRGQDVALRCDPISGHVSLFWYQQALGQGPEFLTYFQNEAQLDKSGLPSDRFFAERPEGSVSTLKIQRTQQEDSAVYLCASSLGTREGQETQYFGPGTRLLVL.

The chain combines TRBV7-2 with TRBJ2-1; possibly TRBD2 for D (5 bases). V dropped 3 bases and J dropped 15 bases, with 15 bases sitting between them. CDR3 size: 12 residues. Germline V gene lookup returns CDR1 SGHTA and CDR2 FQGNSA. In nucleotides, the CDR3 is TGTGCCAGCAGCTTGTTGGCCGGGGATCGGTTCTTC. It encodes CASSLLAGDRFF. Full variable domain (missing parts from reference TRBV7-2 and TRBJ2-1): GAGVSQSPSNKVTEKGKDVELRCDPISGHTALYWYRQSLGQGLEFLIYFQGNSAPDKSGLPSDRFSAERTGGSVSTLTIQRTQQEDSAVYLCASSLLAGDRFFGPGTRLTVL.

The sample holds a few counts of this clonotype. One end of the junction does not line up with germline, which may come from a read error. V gene TRBV7-7 combines with J gene TRBJ2-3; D remains unclear. Germline loops: CDR1 SSHAT, CDR2 FNYEAQ (reference sequence). CDR3 size: 12 residues. CDR3 nucleotide sequence: TGTGCTAGCAGCTTAAAGGATCTCCCCGAGTATTTT. The encoded protein is CASSLKDLPEYF.

The V and J genes are TRBV5-5 and TRBJ2-2; TRBD1 matches at 7 bases. CDR3 length equals 17 residues. Trimming took 0 bases from V and 6 from J; bases not matched to a gene: 11. Germline values: CDR1 SGHKS, CDR2 YYEKEE (reference sequence). The CDR3 bases are TGTGCCAGCAGCTTGGCCGGGACAGCGCTGTTCCCCGGGGAGCTGTTTTTT. It specifies CASSLAGTALFPGELFF. Supplemented by reference TRBV5-5 and TRBJ2-2, the full variable domain reads DAGVTQSPTHLIKTRGQQVTLRCSPISGHKSVSWYQQVLGQGPQFIFQYYEKEERGRGNFPDRFSARQFPNYSSELNVNALLLGDSALYLCASSLAGTALFPGELFFGEGSRLTVL.

V usage is TRBV3-1 and J usage is TRBJ1-4; the match to TRBD1 covers 7 bases. There are 17 residues in the CDR3. The trim removed 0 bases at V and 10 bases at J, leaving 14 bases unmatched. The germline V gene has CDR1 LGHDT and CDR2 YNNKEL (reference sequence). CDR3 amino acids: CASSQDLGGGISRKLFF. For the CDR3, the DNA is TGTGCCAGCAGCCAAGATCTGGGAGGGGGCATTAGTCGAAAACTGTTTTTT.